Each of the 14 T cell receptor beta chains below was sequenced from the same sample in a study of blood T cell repertoires in COVID-19. The assay was immunoSEQ multiplex PCR, and TCRdb's table has in-frame clones only and misses some. In the table there are approximately 21,000 clones, around 67% of which are singletons. Sequencing was carried out using peripheral blood. The origin of the receptors is a human donor in a cohort sampled during active or convalescent COVID-19.

The chain links TRBV19 to TRBJ2-3, with D possibly TRBD2 on 5 matching bases. V was pared by 6 bases and J by 3 bases, with 13 bases between. The germline V gene encodes CDR1 LNHDA and CDR2 SQIVND (reference sequence). This CDR3 region has 14 residues. CDR3: CASSRRLATDTQYF. The DNA of the CDR3 is TGTGCCAGTAGCCGTAGGCTAGCAACAGATACGCAGTATTTT.

This chain joins TRBV29-1 and TRBJ1-1; D unclear. V lost 6 bases and J lost 1, with 12 bases in between. The germline gives CDR1 SQVTM, CDR2 ANQGSEA. CDR3 length: 13 amino acids. The CDR3 loop is CSVDQGRNTEAFF. In DNA, the CDR3 is TGCAGCGTCGATCAAGGGAGGAACACTGAAGCTTTCTTT.

This clone was seen once. CDR3 loop: CASSGDFSSSGANVLTF. CDR3 in DNA: TGTGCCAGCAGTGGTGACTTCTCGAGCTCTGGGGCCAACGTCCTGACTTTC. The V gene is TRBV2, the J gene TRBJ2-6; unclear D gene. The ends were cut back, 4 bases at V and 0 bases at J, with 13 bases in the middle. The V gene's germline CDR1 is SNHLY and CDR2 FYNNEI. This CDR3 spans 17 amino acids.

V and J are TRBV19 and TRBJ1-5; weak D call: TRBD1 (5 bases). CDR3 length: 13 amino acids. Trimming removed 3 bases at V and 9 bases at J, with 12 bases between. CDR1 is LNHDA and CDR2 is SQIVND in the germline V gene (reference sequence). The DNA of the CDR3 is TGTGCCAGTAGTATCTCCGGGGGTGGGCCCCAGCATTTT. This gives the protein CASSISGGGPQHF.

This clone is categorized as medium-sized. The V gene is TRBV2, the J gene TRBJ1-6, with D possibly TRBD1 on 6 matching bases. This CDR3 contains 17 residues. Germline V gives CDR1 SNHLY, CDR2 FYNNEI. V was clipped by 4 bases and J by 9 bases, with 22 bases between them. CDR3 bases: TGTGCCAGCAGTGTGTCCGGGACAAAAGACTCCTCTTCACCCCTCCACTTT. It yields the protein CASSVSGTKDSSSPLHF. The full variable domain, with the rest looked up from reference TRBV2 and TRBJ1-6, is EPEVTQTPSHQVTQMGQEVILRCVPISNHLYFYWYRQILGQKVEFLVSFYNNEISEKSEIFDDQFSVERPDGSNFTLKIRSTKLEDSAMYFCASSVSGTKDSSSPLHFGNGTRLTVT.

The chain recombines TRBV18 with TRBJ2-7; 9 positions match TRBD1. After removal of 5 bases from V and 3 bases from J, the junction contained 5 bases not matched to a gene. This CDR3 has 14 residues. Germline V gene sequence: CDR1 KGHSH, CDR2 LQKENI. CDR3 sequence reads: CASSDGGQGYEQYF. The CDR3 DNA reads as TGTGCCAGCTCAGATGGGGGACAGGGCTACGAGCAGTACTTC.

The sample holds one count of this clone. The chain couples TRBV5-5 to TRBJ2-1, with no clear D. CDR1 and CDR2 from the germline V gene are SGHKS and YYEKEE (reference sequence). The CDR3 is made up of 14 amino acids. Trimming left V 1 base short and J 1 base short, with 6 bases between. The CDR3 protein is CASSLLSSYNEQFF. CDR3 coding DNA: TGTGCCAGCAGCTTGCTGAGTTCCTACAATGAGCAGTTCTTC.

V gene TRBV2 combines with J gene TRBJ1-3; the D gene is possibly TRBD1 (5 bases). Germline assignment: CDR1 SNHLY and CDR2 FYNNEI. The CDR3 totals 15 residues. Deletions cut 6 bases from V and 5 bases from J, with 17 bases between. For the CDR3, the DNA is TGTGCCAGCAGCGGCCGGGGGAATCTTAGAAACACCATATATTTT. It translates to CASSGRGNLRNTIYF.

This sequence joins TRBV28 and TRBJ1-1; possibly TRBD1 for D (6 bases). Germline V gene lookup returns CDR1 MDHEN and CDR2 SYDVKM. The CDR3 loop spans 14 amino acids. Trimming pared 7 bases from V and 1 base from J, leaving 13 bases between. The CDR3 region is CASIATGANTEAFF. The CDR3 region has the DNA TGTGCCAGCATCGCGACAGGAGCGAACACTGAAGCTTTCTTT.

This chain connects TRBV29-1 to TRBJ2-7; TRBD2 matches at 7 bases. The CDR3 extends over 13 amino acids. CDR1 is SQVTM, CDR2 ANQGSEA, per germline. The ends lost 7 bases at V and 5 bases at J; junction bases unmatched: 11. The DNA of the CDR3 is TGCAGCGCCTGGGGGGGAGGGCGTAACGAGCAGTACTTC. The encoded protein is CSAWGGGRNEQYF.

This chain links TRBV2 with TRBJ2-4; TRBD2 might be the D (5 bases). Trimming cost V 2 bases and J 5 bases, with 19 bases left between them. This CDR3 has 17 residues. Germline V gene lookup returns CDR1 SNHLY and CDR2 FYNNEI. Written as DNA, the CDR3 is TGTGCCAGCAGTGAACGCCGAGGGCCGGCGGCCGAAAACATTCAGTACTTC. This translates into CASSERRGPAAENIQYF.

The J gene is TRBJ2-3, the V gene TRBV20-1; 13 nucleotides agree with TRBD2. Losses at the gene ends were 3 bases for V and 3 bases for J; bases not matched to a gene: 6. The CDR3 totals 16 residues. Germline-derived CDR1 and CDR2 are DFQATT and SNEGSKA (reference sequence). The CDR3 here is CSASSGLAGVTDTQYF. The CDR3 coding sequence is TGCAGTGCTAGTTCAGGACTAGCGGGAGTTACAGATACGCAGTATTTT.

The chain links TRBV27 to TRBJ1-6, with D tentatively TRBD1 (6 bases). The CDR3 covers 18 residues. The germline V gene encodes CDR1 MNHEY and CDR2 SMNVEV (reference sequence). V was trimmed by 2 bases and J by 2 bases, leaving 16 bases between them. CDR3 amino acids: CASSLGGRGSTYNSPLHF. The CDR3 coding sequence is TGTGCCAGCAGTTTAGGAGGGAGGGGGAGCACCTATAATTCACCCCTCCACTTT.

The chain links TRBV30 to TRBJ1-1, with D possibly matching TRBD1 (6 bases). The CDR3 is 13 residues long. CDR1 is GTSNPN, CDR2 SVGIG, per germline (reference sequence). The V and J ends lost 2 bases and 8 bases respectively, with 15 bases between them. Here the CDR3 reads CAWSRTAWAEAFF. The DNA of the CDR3 is TGTGCCTGGAGTCGGACAGCCTGGGCCGAAGCTTTCTTT.